The 22 T cell receptor beta chains below come from one sample, sequenced in a study of blood T cell repertoires in COVID-19. Generated by immunoSEQ multiplex PCR, the TCRdb table keeps only in-frame clones and is missing some. Among about 210,000 clones listed, around four fifths were seen once. What was sequenced was peripheral blood. The receptors come from a man between 50 and 59 years old with active or convalescent COVID-19.

The J gene is TRBJ2-1, the V gene TRBV29-1, with TRBD1 identical over 7 bases. The CDR3 length is 12 residues. The germline CDR1 and CDR2 sequences are SQVTM and ANQGSEA. V lost 5 bases and J lost 6; bases outside the gene matches: 4. This chain's CDR3 is CSVNRGFNEQFF. The CDR3 DNA sequence: TGCAGCGTTAACAGGGGATTCAATGAGCAGTTCTTC.

The rearrangement links TRBV18 to TRBJ1-5; a possible D gene is TRBD1 (5 bases). This CDR3 comprises 15 residues. CDR1 is KGHSH, CDR2 LQKENI, per germline. V lost 6 bases and J lost 5, with 17 bases in between. DNA of the CDR3: TGTGCCAGCTCGACCTATAATAACAGGTATCAGCCCCAGCATTTT. Protein product: CASSTYNNRYQPQHF.

For this clone: Distinct nucleotide sequences in the sample also encode this CDR3. The chain carries TRBV9 and TRBJ2-5; D is perhaps TRBD2 (6 bases). The CDR3 runs to 14 residues. Germline CDR1 and CDR2: SGDLS and YYNGEE. Trimming removed 2 bases from V and 1 base from J, with 9 bases in between. CDR3 bases: TGTGCCAGCAGCGTGGAGGGAAGCCAAGAGACCCAGTACTTC. Translating gives CASSVEGSQETQYF.

This clone was recorded once. This sequence joins TRBV5-4 and TRBJ1-2; perhaps TRBD1 as D (5 bases). Trimming cost V 1 base and J 8 bases, with 12 bases left between them. The CDR3 extends over 13 amino acids. The germline V gene encodes CDR1 SGHNT and CDR2 YYREEE (reference sequence). CDR3 DNA sequence: TGTGCCAGCAGCTTGCCCAGGGAAGGAGGCTACACCTTC. Protein: CASSLPREGGYTF.

This chain joins TRBV28 and TRBJ2-3, with 10 bases that match TRBD2. The CDR3 has 14 amino acids. V lost 5 bases and J lost 3; bases outside the gene matches: 2. The germline CDR1 and CDR2 sequences are MDHEN and SYDVKM. CDR3 residues: CASSLAGETDTQYF. The DNA of the CDR3 is TGTGCCAGCAGTCTAGCGGGAGAGACAGATACGCAGTATTTT. Drawing the rest from reference TRBV28 and TRBJ2-3, the complete variable domain is DVKVTQSSRYLVKRTGEKVFLECVQDMDHENMFWYRQDPGLGLRLIYFSYDVKMKEKGDIPEGYSVSREKKERFSLILESASTNQTSMYLCASSLAGETDTQYFGPGTRLTVL.

The chain couples TRBV6-2 or TRBV6-3 to TRBJ2-5; tentative D call: TRBD1 (6 bases). V was shortened by 4 bases and J by 1 base, with 13 bases between the two germline ends. Per the germline V gene, CDR1 is MNHEY and CDR2 is SVGEGT. The CDR3 extends over 15 amino acids. For the CDR3, the DNA is TGTGCCAGCAGTTTCGACCAGGGGCTCCAAGAGACCCAGTACTTC. Its protein product is CASSFDQGLQETQYF.

The CDR3 sequence: CASSLDGGTSFYEQFF. CDR3 coding DNA: TGCGCCAGCAGCTTGGATGGGGGGACTAGCTTCTATGAGCAGTTCTTC. The rearrangement uses TRBV5-1 and TRBJ2-1, with 9 positions matching TRBD2. Germline CDR1 reads SGHRS; CDR2 reads YFSETQ. CDR3 length: 16 amino acids. J was trimmed by 8 bases and V by 0 bases; bases with no gene match: 9.

The J gene is TRBJ2-1, the V gene TRBV5-1; 8 nucleotides line up with TRBD2. This CDR3 has 16 residues. Germline V gene lookup returns CDR1 SGHRS and CDR2 YFSETQ. The V gene end was trimmed by 0 bases and the J gene end by 4 bases; junction bases not matched to a gene: 6. The CDR3 here is CASSLDGGASYNEQFF. CDR3 nucleotides: TGCGCCAGCAGCTTGGACGGGGGGGCCTCATACAATGAGCAGTTCTTC.

The chain couples TRBV11-2 to TRBJ2-7; D unclear. V shed 1 base and J shed 7 bases, with 5 bases lying between them. The germline gives CDR1 SGHAT, CDR2 FQNNGV. The CDR3 extends over 11 amino acids. The CDR3 sequence: CASSLVGEQYF. CDR3 in DNA: TGTGCCAGCAGCTTAGTCGGGGAGCAGTACTTC.

The chain couples TRBV19 to TRBJ1-1; D unresolved. Germline V gene lookup returns CDR1 LNHDA and CDR2 SQIVND (reference sequence). The CDR3 loop spans 13 amino acids. V lost 6 bases to trimming and J lost 5 bases, with 13 bases between them. The CDR3 DNA follows: TGTGCCAGTAGAACGCGAGCGGAGACTGAAGCTTTCTTT. This sequence encodes CASRTRAETEAFF.

CDR3 DNA sequence: TGTGCCAGCAGCGCGGACAGGGCTGGCAATTCACCCCTCCACTTT. This translates into CASSADRAGNSPLHF. The rearrangement uses TRBV7-3 and TRBJ1-6; TRBD1 matches 8 bases. V lost 5 bases and J lost 7; bases outside the gene matches: 7. CDR3 length: 15 residues. CDR1 is SGHTA and CDR2 is FQGTGA in the germline V gene.

This chain uses TRBV6-2 or TRBV6-3 with TRBJ2-5, with 10 bases fitting TRBD2. Germline V lookup: CDR1 MNHEY, CDR2 SVGEGT. The CDR3 consists of 16 residues. The junction had 5 bases not matched to a gene; V was cut back by 4 bases and J by 0 bases. The CDR3 DNA follows: TGTGCCAGCAGTTCCCATAGCGGGGGGTACCAAGAGACCCAGTACTTC. As protein: CASSSHSGGYQETQYF.

The chain is built from TRBV7-8 and TRBJ1-5; D call uncertain. Between the trimmed V and J ends, which lost 0 bases and 4 bases, there was a span of 19 bases. Germline CDR1 reads SGHVS; CDR2 reads FQNEAQ. The CDR3 has 18 amino acids. CDR3 in amino acids: CASSLAPRGRTLNQPQHF. CDR3 DNA: TGTGCCAGCAGCTTAGCGCCCCGCGGGAGGACCCTAAATCAGCCCCAGCATTTT. Variable domain in full (rest from reference TRBV7-8 and TRBJ1-5): GAGVSQSPRYKVAKRGQDVALRCDPISGHVSLFWYQQALGQGPEFLTYFQNEAQLDKSGLPSDRFFAERPEGSVSTLKIQRTQQEDSAVYLCASSLAPRGRTLNQPQHFGDGTRLSIL.

The rearrangement links TRBV19 to TRBJ1-5; maybe TRBD1 (6 bases). Germline V gene data show CDR1 as LNHDA and CDR2 as SQIVND (reference sequence). The CDR3 sequence is 13 residues long. The ends were cut back, 5 bases at V and 7 bases at J, with 12 bases in the middle. The CDR3 reads CASSVTGPQPQHF. CDR3 sequence (DNA): TGTGCCAGTAGTGTTACAGGGCCCCAGCCCCAGCATTTT. The entire variable domain, with the rest obtained from reference TRBV19 and TRBJ1-5, is as follows: DGGITQSPKYLFRKEGQNVTLSCEQNLNHDAMYWYRQDPGQGLRLIYYSQIVNDFQKGDIAEGYSVSREKKESFPLTVTSAQKNPTAFYLCASSVTGPQPQHFGDGTRLSIL.

V and J are TRBV18 and TRBJ2-7; TRBD1 agrees at 7 bases. After removal of 0 bases from V and 3 bases from J, the junction contained 2 bases not matched to a gene. Per germline, CDR1 KGHSH and CDR2 LQKENI. CDR3 size: 14 residues. DNA for the CDR3: TGTGCCAGCTCACCACCAGCAGGGGGCTACGAGCAGTACTTC. Protein: CASSPPAGGYEQYF.

The chain joins TRBV28 to TRBJ1-6; D is uncertain. Germline loops: CDR1 MDHEN, CDR2 SYDVKM. V lost 1 base, J lost 8 bases, and 21 bases lay in between. The CDR3 has 18 residues. CDR3 region: CASSLSRGLGSWDSPLHF. CDR3 DNA sequence: TGTGCCAGCAGTTTATCCCGGGGTCTCGGCTCATGGGATTCACCCCTCCACTTT.

For the CDR3, the DNA is TGTGCCACCAGTGATTCTGGGGAGGGGGAGACCCAGTACTTC. Its translation: CATSDSGEGETQYF. The chain combines TRBV24-1 with TRBJ2-5, with 7 bases aligning to TRBD2. V gave up 2 bases and J gave up 5 bases; unmatched junction bases: 4. The CDR3 loop spans 14 amino acids. Germline V gene lookup returns CDR1 KGHDR and CDR2 SFDVKD.

CDR3 nucleotide sequence: TGTGCCAGCAGCGTGGGGGGAGCGGGGAGCTCCTACGAGCAGTACTTC. This codes for CASSVGGAGSSYEQYF. The chain carries TRBV9 and TRBJ2-7; 7 nucleotides line up with TRBD2. This CDR3 contains 16 residues. In germline, CDR1 is SGDLS, CDR2 YYNGEE. V lost 2 bases to trimming and J lost 0 bases; unmatched junction nucleotides: 8.

This clone occurred a few times. The gene calls are TRBV5-4 and TRBJ2-3; no reliable D call. Trimming removed 2 bases at V and 0 bases at J, with 10 bases between. The CDR3 has 15 amino acids. Germline values: CDR1 SGHNT, CDR2 YYREEE (reference sequence). CDR3 amino acids: CASSFSGSSTDTQYF. In nucleotides, the CDR3 is TGTGCCAGCAGCTTTTCTGGCTCTAGCACAGATACGCAGTATTTT.

This clone was seen at least ten times. The chain recombines TRBV7-8 with TRBJ1-5, with D unclear. Germline-derived CDR1 and CDR2 are SGHVS and FQNEAQ. The CDR3 totals 17 residues. V dropped 0 bases and J dropped 2 bases, with 14 bases sitting between them. The CDR3 DNA reads as TGTGCCAGCAGCTTAGCGGGAGGGCAGTGGGGCAATCAGCCCCAGCATTTT. Protein sequence: CASSLAGGQWGNQPQHF.

J is TRBJ1-5 and V is TRBV3-1 (or the pseudogene TRBV3-2); no definite D call. The CDR3 is made up of 15 amino acids. CDR1 is LGHDT, CDR2 YNNKEL, per germline (reference sequence). V dropped 1 base and J dropped 0 bases, with 7 bases sitting between them. The CDR3 DNA is TGTGCCAGCAGCCAAGGGCCGTATAGCAATCAGCCCCAGCATTTT. Translating gives CASSQGPYSNQPQHF.

V and J are TRBV4-3 and TRBJ1-5; a possible D gene is TRBD1 (6 bases). This CDR3 spans 15 amino acids. Trimming left V 1 base short and J 2 bases short, with 9 bases between. The germline V gene has CDR1 LGHNA and CDR2 YSLEER. In DNA form, the CDR3 reads TGCGCCAGCAGCCAAGGGAAGGGGGGCAATCAGCCCCAGCATTTT. Protein: CASSQGKGGNQPQHF.